This entry lists 4 T cell receptor beta chains sequenced from one sample in a study of cytomegalovirus exposure and HLA in healthy donors. The PCR had 60 Vbeta and 13 Jbeta primers. Data came from immunoSEQ multiplex PCR; TCRdb stores just in-frame clones and leaves some out. The data show 85,000 to 95,000 clones, approximately 80% seen once. Sequencing was performed on PBMCs. The receptors here all came from a man under 40 in good health and CMV-seropositive.

The genes are TRBV5-1 and TRBJ1-4; 9 bases agree with TRBD1. V lost 4 bases and J lost 1; bases outside the gene matches: 8. The CDR3 sequence is 17 residues long. CDR1 SGHRS and CDR2 YFSETQ come from the germline V gene. The CDR3 reads CASSQDRGSGTNEKLFF. The CDR3, as DNA: TGCGCCAGCAGCCAGGACAGGGGAAGTGGAACTAATGAAAAACTGTTTTTT. Variable domain in full (rest from reference TRBV5-1 and TRBJ1-4): KAGVTQTPRYLIKTRGQQVTLSCSPISGHRSVSWYQQTPGQGLQFLFEYFSETQRNKGNFPGRFSGRQFSNSRSEMNVSTLELGDSALYLCASSQDRGSGTNEKLFFGSGTQLSVL.

The chain couples TRBV15 to TRBJ2-5; D is possibly TRBD1 (6 bases). The CDR3 length is 15 residues. V lost 5 bases to trimming and J lost 1 base, with 14 bases between them. The germline V gene encodes CDR1 LNHNV and CDR2 YYDKDF (reference sequence). The chain's CDR3 is CATSQMDSTQETQYF. CDR3 sequence (DNA): TGTGCCACCAGCCAAATGGACAGCACCCAAGAGACCCAGTACTTC.

This clone was counted once. The V gene is TRBV9, the J gene TRBJ1-3; D uncertain. The germline gives CDR1 SGDLS, CDR2 YYNGEE. This CDR3 spans 14 amino acids. V was shortened by 7 bases and J by 3 bases, with 14 bases between the two germline ends. CDR3 in DNA: TGTGCCAGCGGGCGCTCGAGTGGTGGAAACACCATATATTTT. This gives the protein CASGRSSGGNTIYF.

This chain connects TRBV18 to TRBJ1-5, with 8 bases lining up with TRBD1. This CDR3 has 15 amino acids. The J segment lost 2 bases and the V segment lost 4 bases, leaving 4 bases of the junction unmatched. Germline CDR1 is KGHSH and CDR2 is LQKENI. The CDR3 sequence is CASSLGQGGNQPQHF. The CDR3 coding sequence is TGTGCCAGCTCACTTGGACAGGGAGGCAATCAGCCCCAGCATTTT.